This T cell receptor (beta chain) comes out of a study of blood T cell repertoires in COVID-19 (dated by TCRdb to the early 2020s). For context, the study as a whole: Collaborator samples came from the United States, Italy and Spain and covered acute and convalescent phases of COVID-19. The material from the prospective study consisted of cDNA or gDNA derived from T cells, B-cell-depleted T cells, or PBMCs. Deeply sampled blood TCRbeta repertoires from subjects exposed to, actively infected with, or recovered from COVID-19 were included in the dataset. The repertoires were made available in a free public database intended to serve as a resource for research on the immune response to SARS-CoV-2. The samples were drawn from the first 160 participants of the ongoing ImmuneRACE study and from 1,254 subjects provided by 6 global collaborators. A de-identified subject ID, COVID-19 status, age in years and sex were almost always included in the sample metadata. Where available, HLA class I and class II types were taken from metadata supplied by the sample provider and were not determined by assay-based typing.

What the work shows at the level of the full study, not this receptor alone: How much clinical and demographic metadata was included differed by source and by participant, and the metadata was provided uncurated.

Comments on this clone: It has no known antigen specificity. Per-base qualities were not stored, and no clone one base away is much larger.

Whole blood was collected in K2EDTA tubes by collaborating institutions according to the institutions' own protocols. Collaborator samples were shipped for TCRbeta analysis as frozen whole blood, isolated PBMCs, or DNA extracted from either sample type. TCRbeta CDR3 regions were amplified from genomic DNA by means of the immunoSEQ Assay, a bias-controlled multiplex PCR. In the authors' own workflow: Nucleated cell counts per sample were estimated from amplification of reference gene primers within the assay. Sequence reads were collapsed and filtered to measure the absolute abundance of every unique TCRbeta CDR3 rearrangement. For each sample, productive Simpson clonality was calculated as the square root of Simpson's diversity index across productive rearrangements. Entries here come from immuneACCESS through TCRdb and include only in-frame sequences with V and J called. Some clones fail to appear in such tables; in the studies checked, an unresolved V gene covers under half of the shortfall, and the cause of the remainder is unknown. The V and J calls and clone size were taken over from that table, and D and trimming were inferred from the DNA. Present in this sample are 150,000 to 200,000 clones, approximately 90% of which were seen just once. The top ten clones comprise 4% to 5% of the sample.

Trimming removed 4 bases from V and 0 bases from J; the gene matches leave 3 bases unexplained. As encoded in the germline V gene (reference sequence), CDR1 is PRHDT while CDR2 is FYEKMQ. Spanning cysteine to phenylalanine, the CDR3 consists of 17 amino acids. Only CDR3 DNA remains: 51 bases, in frame from the first base. The sequence was obtained from a human donor in a cohort sampled during active COVID-19. This chain joins TRBV13 to TRBJ2-2; 12 central bases correspond to TRBD2. The sequencing input was peripheral blood. The nucleotide sequence reads TGTGCCAGCAGCTCCGGGACTAGCGGGCCGAACACCGGGGAGCTGTTTTTT. This yields the protein CASSSGTSGPNTGELFF. Full variable domain (CDR3 extended with the reference TRBV13 and TRBJ2-2 proteins): AAGVIQSPRHLIKEKRETATLKCYPIPRHDTVYWYQQGPGQDPQFLISFYEKMQSDKGSIPDRFSAQQFSDYHSELNMSSLELGDSALYFCASSSGTSGPNTGELFFGEGSRLTVL.